The rows below give T cell receptor beta chains drawn from one sample of a study of blood T cell repertoires in COVID-19. The table came from immunoSEQ multiplex PCR; TCRdb's copy has only in-frame clones and leaves some out. The top ten hold over 10% of the sample, which has about 59,000 clones, around 80% seen once. Sequencing input: peripheral blood. The receptors stem from a man older than 75 with acute or convalescent COVID-19. Each CDR3 is given with its conserved first and last residue. D genes are given only for firm matches. Where a row states a size, it is once, few, many or the class of an expanded clone; other rows omit it.

J gene,V gene,D gene,clone size,CDR3 protein,CDR3 DNA
TRBJ2-7,TRBV3-1/TRBV3-2,TRBD2,-,CASSPGLAGGLRSEQYF,TGTGCCAGCAGCCCCGGACTAGCGGGAGGTCTCCGAAGCGAGCAGTACTTC
TRBJ1-1,TRBV19,TRBD1,once,CASSKTGGAYTEAFF,TGTGCCAGTAGTAAAACAGGGGGCGCGTACACTGAAGCTTTCTTT
TRBJ1-1,TRBV2,-,-,CASSVQGHTEAFF,TGTGCCAGCAGTGTACAGGGTCACACTGAAGCTTTCTTT
TRBJ2-5,TRBV2,-,once,CASMQGRQETQYF,TGTGCCAGCATGCAGGGCCGCCAAGAGACCCAGTACTTC
TRBJ2-3,TRBV5-1,TRBD2,-,CASSVTSDTQYF,TGCGCCAGCAGCGTGACTAGCGATACGCAGTATTTT
TRBJ1-1,TRBV11-2,TRBD1,few,CASSLWTGGLMNTEAFF,TGTGCCAGCAGCCTCTGGACAGGGGGCCTCATGAACACTGAAGCTTTCTTT
TRBJ1-6,TRBV6-5,-,-,CASSRGGGSPLHF,TGTGCCAGCAGTAGAGGGGGTGGATCACCCCTCCACTTT
TRBJ1-1,TRBV19,TRBD1,-,CASSPRDRGPATEAFF,TGTGCCAGTAGTCCCCGGGACAGGGGGCCGGCCACTGAAGCTTTCTTT
TRBJ2-3,TRBV29-1,-,-,CSVEEPLGDTDTQYF,TGCAGCGTTGAAGAGCCGCTAGGGGACACAGATACGCAGTATTTT
TRBJ1-1,TRBV2,-,-,CASSDDTFTEAFF,TGTGCCAGCAGTGATGACACCTTCACTGAAGCTTTCTTT
TRBJ2-5,TRBV5-1,TRBD2,-,CASSLGGGETQYF,TGCGCCAGCAGCTTGGGCGGGGGAGAGACCCAGTACTTC
TRBJ1-2,TRBV24-1,TRBD1,-,CATSDLLVIDRGIGYTF,TGTGCCACCAGTGATTTGCTTGTCATAGACAGGGGTATTGGCTACACCTTC
TRBJ1-6,TRBV5-1,TRBD1,-,CASSATGTGNAPLHF,TGCGCCAGCAGCGCGACCGGGACAGGGAACGCACCCCTCCACTTT
TRBJ2-1,TRBV2,-,-,CATTPSDSYNEQFF,TGTGCCACCACCCCTAGCGACTCCTACAATGAGCAGTTCTTC
TRBJ2-5,TRBV5-1,-,-,CASSSYRAGTETQYF,TGCGCCAGCAGCTCCTACAGGGCAGGCACGGAGACCCAGTACTTC
TRBJ1-3,TRBV13,-,-,CASSYDRGNTIYF,TGTGCCAGCAGCTATGACAGGGGAAACACCATATATTTT
TRBJ1-3,TRBV5-6,-,-,CASSRIDPGNTIYF,TGTGCCAGCAGCCGCATAGATCCCGGAAACACCATATATTTT
TRBJ1-6,TRBV28,TRBD1,few,CASRSTGQRRNSPLHF,TGTGCCAGCAGATCCACGGGACAGAGAAGAAATTCACCCCTCCACTTT
TRBJ1-1,TRBV30,-,-,CAWSPDLNLNRAFF,TGTGCCTGGAGCCCAGACTTAAACCTAAACAGGGCTTTCTTT
TRBJ2-5,TRBV24-1,TRBD2,-,CATSDSGLANQETQYF,TGTGCCACCAGTGATTCGGGACTAGCGAACCAAGAGACCCAGTACTTC
TRBJ2-1,TRBV2,-,-,CASSDSLPSDYNEQFF,TGTGCCAGCAGTGACTCCTTGCCTAGCGACTACAATGAGCAGTTCTTC
TRBJ2-1,TRBV5-4,TRBD2,-,CASSLGLAGGTYNEQFF,TGTGCCAGCAGCTTGGGACTAGCGGGAGGGACGTACAATGAGCAGTTCTTC
TRBJ2-6,TRBV10-3,TRBD1,-,CAINPGQSSGANVLTF,TGTGCCATCAACCCGGGACAGAGCTCTGGGGCCAACGTCCTGACTTTC
TRBJ2-2,TRBV29-1,-,-,CSVVATLNTGELFF,TGCAGCGTTGTAGCGACTTTGAACACCGGGGAGCTGTTTTTT
TRBJ1-1,TRBV18,-,many,CASSPPGGGGKSTEAFF,TGTGCCAGCTCACCACCGGGGGGAGGAGGGAAGAGCACTGAAGCTTTCTTT
TRBJ1-5,TRBV30,-,few,CAWSIQGGNQPQHF,TGTGCCTGGAGTATACAGGGTGGCAATCAGCCCCAGCATTTT
TRBJ2-5,TRBV28,TRBD1,-,CASKGQGRGTQYF,TGTGCCAGCAAGGGACAGGGGCGGGGGACCCAGTACTTC
TRBJ2-1,TRBV7-9,-,-,CASSYGTREVAFF,TGTGCCAGCAGTTACGGGACTCGAGAGGTTGCGTTCTTC
TRBJ2-1,TRBV3-1/TRBV3-2,TRBD2,-,CASSPPGLVGSSYNEQFF,TGTGCCAGCAGCCCACCCGGACTAGTTGGGAGCTCCTACAATGAGCAGTTCTTC
TRBJ2-7,TRBV6-1,-,-,CASSEAGTDSVEQYF,TGTGCCAGCAGTGAAGCAGGCACAGACAGCGTCGAGCAGTACTTC
TRBJ2-1,TRBV5-4,-,-,CASSFSENEQFF,TGTGCCAGCAGCTTTTCCGAGAATGAGCAGTTCTTC
TRBJ1-5,TRBV6-6,TRBD1,-,CASTTTGAQQPQHF,TGTGCCAGCACCACAACAGGGGCCCAGCAGCCCCAGCATTTT
TRBJ1-4,TRBV19,TRBD1,-,CASSAQGRNEKLFF,TGTGCCAGTAGTGCACAGGGGAGGAATGAAAAACTGTTTTTT
TRBJ1-3,TRBV5-4,TRBD1,-,CASSLKGARGNTIYF,TGTGCCAGCAGCTTAAAGGGGGCGCGGGGAAACACCATATATTTT
TRBJ2-7,TRBV15,-,-,CATSRGGVQTYEQYF,TGTGCCACCAGCAGAGGGGGGGTACAGACCTACGAGCAGTACTTC
TRBJ2-7,TRBV7-9,TRBD2,-,CASSPSGYYEQYF,TGTGCCAGCAGCCCTAGCGGGTATTACGAGCAGTACTTC
TRBJ1-2,TRBV2,-,-,CASRLRQDIYGYTF,TGTGCCAGCAGACTTAGACAGGACATCTATGGCTACACCTTC
TRBJ2-5,TRBV5-6,-,-,CASSLRSQGSETQYF,TGTGCCAGCAGCCTGCGGAGCCAGGGATCAGAGACCCAGTACTTC
TRBJ2-7,TRBV3-1/TRBV3-2,-,-,CASSQDFGPYEQYF,TGTGCCAGCAGCCAAGACTTTGGGCCCTACGAGCAGTACTTC
TRBJ1-2,TRBV6-1,TRBD1,once,CASSENPTGDYYGYTF,TGTGCCAGCAGTGAGAACCCGACAGGGGATTACTATGGCTACACCTTC
TRBJ2-3,TRBV6-5,TRBD2,-,CASGLAGGTDTQYF,TGTGCCAGCGGATTAGCGGGAGGCACAGATACGCAGTATTTT
TRBJ2-3,TRBV6-5,TRBD2,-,CASSYSTSGDHVTQYF,TGTGCCAGCAGTTACTCGACTAGCGGGGACCATGTTACGCAGTATTTT
TRBJ1-1,TRBV19,-,-,CASSKDSPNTEAFF,TGTGCCAGTAGTAAGGACAGCCCGAACACTGAAGCTTTCTTT
TRBJ2-3,TRBV10-3,TRBD2,once,CAISPTSGGTDTQYF,TGTGCCATCAGCCCGACTAGCGGAGGCACAGATACGCAGTATTTT
TRBJ1-4,TRBV6-1,TRBD1,-,CASSVLAGGGLANEKLFF,TGTGCCAGCAGTGTGTTGGCAGGGGGCGGGTTAGCTAATGAAAAACTGTTTTTT
TRBJ2-7,TRBV18,TRBD2,-,CASSPPALSGRAGEQYF,TGTGCCAGCTCACCACCCGCCTTAAGCGGGAGGGCGGGTGAGCAGTACTTC
TRBJ2-1,TRBV5-1,TRBD1,-,CASSLQTGALYNEQFF,TGCGCCAGCAGCCTCCAGACAGGGGCCCTCTACAATGAGCAGTTCTTC
TRBJ1-1,TRBV10-3,-,once,CAISELGQEAFF,TGTGCCATCAGTGAGCTAGGACAAGAAGCTTTCTTT
TRBJ1-1,TRBV6-5,-,-,CASTKDVGPGTEAFF,TGTGCCAGCACCAAAGACGTGGGGCCGGGCACTGAAGCTTTCTTT
TRBJ2-3,TRBV11-3,TRBD1,-,CASNVGQGTSDTQYF,TGTGCCAGCAACGTGGGACAGGGAACTTCAGATACGCAGTATTTT
TRBJ1-2,TRBV5-6,-,-,CASSVQEGANYGYTF,TGTGCCAGCAGTGTACAGGAGGGAGCTAACTATGGCTACACCTTC
TRBJ2-1,TRBV27,TRBD2,-,CASSLGGREYNEQFF,TGTGCCAGCAGTTTAGGCGGGAGGGAGTACAATGAGCAGTTCTTC
TRBJ1-1,TRBV10-3,TRBD1,-,CAIRGQGWSTEAFF,TGTGCCATCCGGGGACAGGGCTGGAGCACTGAAGCTTTCTTT
TRBJ2-1,TRBV2,-,-,CASRRRPGVPTVEQFF,TGTGCCAGCAGGAGACGGCCGGGAGTTCCGACAGTCGAGCAGTTCTTC
TRBJ1-2,TRBV2,-,-,CASSPLNYGYTF,TGTGCCAGCAGCCCCCTAAACTATGGCTACACCTTC
TRBJ2-7,TRBV11-2,-,-,CASSSIGSEQYF,TGTGCCAGCAGCTCGATAGGGAGCGAGCAGTACTTC
TRBJ1-5,TRBV5-8,-,-,CASSLLRIGYQPQHF,TGTGCCAGCAGCTTGTTAAGGATCGGGTATCAGCCCCAGCATTTT
TRBJ2-1,TRBV5-1,TRBD2,-,CASPPRASGGASENEQFF,TGCGCCAGCCCCCCCCGGGCTAGCGGGGGGGCATCAGAGAATGAGCAGTTCTTC
TRBJ2-7,TRBV6-5,-,-,CASTPTVTYEQYF,TGTGCCAGCACCCCGACAGTAACCTACGAGCAGTACTTC